This TCR beta chain was observed in a study of blood T cells in healthy people across ages. A second PCR of roughly 6 to 12 cycles used a sample-barcoded 5' primer and a J-beta primer mix. TCRdb reprocessed the 5' RACE reads via MiXCR and lists one record per CDR3 protein. The data hold approximately 1,700,000 distinct CDR3 sequences, with 35% to 50% observed a single time. This clonotype was detected many times. This CDR3 has 16 residues. Trimming took 1 base from V and 3 from J, leaving 16 bases between them. Germline V gene lookup returns CDR1 SQVTM and CDR2 ANQGSEA. The material sequenced was blood. The chain combines TRBV29-1 with TRBJ2-1; a weak D match, TRBD2 (5 bases). The origin of this receptor is a human donor in good health. Here the CDR3 reads CSVEVLSSSFYNEQFF. CDR3 coding DNA: TGCAGCGTTGAAGTATTATCTAGCAGTTTCTACAATGAGCAGTTCTTC.